The sequence of this TCR beta chain was determined in a study of CD8 T cells in Susac syndrome. Random-hexamer reverse transcription was applied to roughly 0.5 to 1 ug RNA. MiXCR was run by TCRdb on the immunoSEQ multiplex PCR reads, yielding one entry per CDR3 protein. In the table there are 95,000 to 150,000 distinct CDR3 sequences, about 94% of which are singletons. V lost 2 bases, J lost 7 bases, and 4 bases stayed unmatched. Germline CDR1 DFQATT, CDR2 SNEGSKA (reference sequence). The CDR3 runs 14 residues. The chain is built from TRBV20-1 and TRBJ2-1; 11 nucleotides align to TRBD2. The sequenced sample was CD8+ T cells from PBMCs. This clonotype was sampled from a human donor with Susac syndrome. In DNA, the CDR3 is TGCAGTGCTAGACTAGCGGGGGGTTGGAATGAGCAGTTCTTC. The encoded protein is CSARLAGGWNEQFF.